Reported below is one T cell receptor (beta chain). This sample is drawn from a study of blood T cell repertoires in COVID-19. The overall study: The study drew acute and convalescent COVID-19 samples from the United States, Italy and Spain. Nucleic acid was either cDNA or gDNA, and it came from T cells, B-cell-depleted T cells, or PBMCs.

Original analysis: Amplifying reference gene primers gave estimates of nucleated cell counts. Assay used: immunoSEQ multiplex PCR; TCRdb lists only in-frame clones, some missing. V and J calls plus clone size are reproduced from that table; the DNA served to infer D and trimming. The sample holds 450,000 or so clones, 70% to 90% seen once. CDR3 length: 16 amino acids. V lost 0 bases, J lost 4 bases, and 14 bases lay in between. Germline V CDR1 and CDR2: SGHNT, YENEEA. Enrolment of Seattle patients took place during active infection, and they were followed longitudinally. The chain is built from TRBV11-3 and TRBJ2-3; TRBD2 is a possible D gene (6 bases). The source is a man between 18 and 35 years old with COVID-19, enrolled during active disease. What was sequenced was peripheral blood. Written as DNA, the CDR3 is TGTGCCAGCAGCTTAGAGCGGGGAAGTTGGGCAGATACGCAGTATTTT. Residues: CASSLERGSWADTQYF.